This T cell receptor beta chain was identified during a study of blood T cell repertoires in COVID-19. Sequencing used immunoSEQ multiplex PCR; TCRdb keeps in-frame clones, though not all of them. The sample contains hundreds of thousands of clones, approximately 83% of which appear only once. The germline gives CDR1 SGHTA, CDR2 FQGNSA. The CDR3 sequence is 15 residues long. J gave up 3 bases and V 1 base, and 3 bases lay outside the gene matches. This sequence was found in a woman aged 25-40 years who had recovered from COVID-19. Sequencing input: peripheral blood. V and J are TRBV7-2 and TRBJ1-1; TRBD1 aligns across 9 bases. The CDR3 spells CASSLGGTGHTEAFF. The CDR3 region has the DNA TGTGCCAGCAGCTTAGGTGGGACAGGGCACACTGAAGCTTTCTTT.